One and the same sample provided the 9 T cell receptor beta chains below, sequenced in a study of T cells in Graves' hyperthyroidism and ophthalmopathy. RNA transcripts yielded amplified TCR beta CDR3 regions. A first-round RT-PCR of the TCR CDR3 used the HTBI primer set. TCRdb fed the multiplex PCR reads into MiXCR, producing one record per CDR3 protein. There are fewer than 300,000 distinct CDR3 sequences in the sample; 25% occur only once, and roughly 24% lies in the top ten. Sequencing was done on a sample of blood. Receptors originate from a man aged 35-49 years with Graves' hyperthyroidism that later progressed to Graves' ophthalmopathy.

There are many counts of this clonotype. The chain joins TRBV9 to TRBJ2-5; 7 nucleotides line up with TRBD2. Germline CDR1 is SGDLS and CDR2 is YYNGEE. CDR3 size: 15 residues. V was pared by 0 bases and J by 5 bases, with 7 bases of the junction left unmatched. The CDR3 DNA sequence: TGTGCCAGCAGCGTAGTTGCGGGAGAAAGGGAGACCCAGTACTTC. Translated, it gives CASSVVAGERETQYF.

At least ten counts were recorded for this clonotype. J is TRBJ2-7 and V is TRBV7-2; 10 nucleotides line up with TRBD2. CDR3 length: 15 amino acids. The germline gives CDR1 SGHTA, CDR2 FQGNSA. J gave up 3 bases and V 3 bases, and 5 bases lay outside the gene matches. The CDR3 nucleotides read TGTGCCAGCAGCTTCACTAGCGGGAACAACTACGAGCAGTACTTC. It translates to CASSFTSGNNYEQYF.

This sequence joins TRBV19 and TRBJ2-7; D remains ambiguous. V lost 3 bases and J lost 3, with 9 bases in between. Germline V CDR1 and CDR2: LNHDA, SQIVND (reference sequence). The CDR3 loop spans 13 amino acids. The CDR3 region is CASSIEQDYEQYF. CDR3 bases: TGTGCCAGTAGTATTGAGCAGGACTACGAGCAGTACTTC.

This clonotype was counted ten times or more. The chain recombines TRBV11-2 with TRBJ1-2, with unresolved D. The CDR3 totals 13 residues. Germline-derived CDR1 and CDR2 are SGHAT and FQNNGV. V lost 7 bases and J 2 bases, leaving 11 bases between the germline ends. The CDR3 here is CASTAQQNYGYTF. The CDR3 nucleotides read TGTGCCAGCACGGCTCAGCAAAACTATGGCTACACCTTC. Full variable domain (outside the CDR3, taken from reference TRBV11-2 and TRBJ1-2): EAGVAQSPRYKIIEKRQSVAFWCNPISGHATLYWYQQILGQGPKLLIQFQNNGVVDDSQLPKDRFSAERLKGVDSTLKIQPAKLEDSAVYLCASTAQQNYGYTFGSGTRLTVV.

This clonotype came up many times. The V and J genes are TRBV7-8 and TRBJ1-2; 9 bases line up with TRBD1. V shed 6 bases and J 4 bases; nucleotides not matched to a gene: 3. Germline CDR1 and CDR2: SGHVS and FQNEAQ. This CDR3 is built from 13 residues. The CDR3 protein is CASSWDRVYGYTF. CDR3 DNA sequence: TGTGCCAGCAGTTGGGACAGGGTCTATGGCTACACCTTC.

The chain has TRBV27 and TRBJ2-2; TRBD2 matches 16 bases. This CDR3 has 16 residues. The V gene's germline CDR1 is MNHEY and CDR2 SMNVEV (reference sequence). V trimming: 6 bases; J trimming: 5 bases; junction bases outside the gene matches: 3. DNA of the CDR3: TGTGCCAGCAGGCCGGGACTAGCGGGAGGGACCGGGGAGCTGTTTTTT. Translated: CASRPGLAGGTGELFF.

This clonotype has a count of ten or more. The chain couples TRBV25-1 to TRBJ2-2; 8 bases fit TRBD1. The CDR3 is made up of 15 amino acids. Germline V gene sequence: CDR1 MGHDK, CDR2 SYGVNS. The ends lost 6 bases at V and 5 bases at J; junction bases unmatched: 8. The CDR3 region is CASRPDRGGTGELFF. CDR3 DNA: TGTGCCAGCAGACCCGACAGGGGCGGGACCGGGGAGCTGTTTTTT.

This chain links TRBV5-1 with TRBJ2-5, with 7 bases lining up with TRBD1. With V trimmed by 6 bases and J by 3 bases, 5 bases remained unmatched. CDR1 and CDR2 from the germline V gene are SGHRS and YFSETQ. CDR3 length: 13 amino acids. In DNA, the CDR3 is TGCGCCAGCAACGACGACAGGGAAGAGACCCAGTACTTC. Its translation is CASNDDREETQYF.

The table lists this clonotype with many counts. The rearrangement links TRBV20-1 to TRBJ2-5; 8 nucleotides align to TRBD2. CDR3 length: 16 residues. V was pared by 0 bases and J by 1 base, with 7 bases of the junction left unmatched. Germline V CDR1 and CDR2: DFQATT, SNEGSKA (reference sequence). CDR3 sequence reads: CSARDQLAVLQETQYF. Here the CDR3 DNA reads TGCAGTGCTAGAGATCAACTAGCGGTCCTCCAAGAGACCCAGTACTTC.